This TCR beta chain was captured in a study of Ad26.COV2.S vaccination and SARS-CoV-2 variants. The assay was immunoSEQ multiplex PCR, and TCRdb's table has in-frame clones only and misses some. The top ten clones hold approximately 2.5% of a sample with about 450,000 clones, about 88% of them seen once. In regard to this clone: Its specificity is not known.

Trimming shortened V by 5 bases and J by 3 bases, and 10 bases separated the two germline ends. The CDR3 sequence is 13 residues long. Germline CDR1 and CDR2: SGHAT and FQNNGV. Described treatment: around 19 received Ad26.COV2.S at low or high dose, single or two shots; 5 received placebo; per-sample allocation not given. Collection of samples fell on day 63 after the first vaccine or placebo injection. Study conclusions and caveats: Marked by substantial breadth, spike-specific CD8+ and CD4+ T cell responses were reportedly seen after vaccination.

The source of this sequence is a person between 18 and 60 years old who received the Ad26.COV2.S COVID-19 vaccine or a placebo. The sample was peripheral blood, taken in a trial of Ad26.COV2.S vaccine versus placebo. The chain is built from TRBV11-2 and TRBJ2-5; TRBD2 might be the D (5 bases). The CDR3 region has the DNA TGTGCCAGCAGCCGGCGGGCCGAAGAGACCCAGTACTTC. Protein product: CASSRRAEETQYF. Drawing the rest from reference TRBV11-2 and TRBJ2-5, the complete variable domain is EAGVAQSPRYKIIEKRQSVAFWCNPISGHATLYWYQQILGQGPKLLIQFQNNGVVDDSQLPKDRFSAERLKGVDSTLKIQPAKLEDSAVYLCASSRRAEETQYFGPGTRLLVL.